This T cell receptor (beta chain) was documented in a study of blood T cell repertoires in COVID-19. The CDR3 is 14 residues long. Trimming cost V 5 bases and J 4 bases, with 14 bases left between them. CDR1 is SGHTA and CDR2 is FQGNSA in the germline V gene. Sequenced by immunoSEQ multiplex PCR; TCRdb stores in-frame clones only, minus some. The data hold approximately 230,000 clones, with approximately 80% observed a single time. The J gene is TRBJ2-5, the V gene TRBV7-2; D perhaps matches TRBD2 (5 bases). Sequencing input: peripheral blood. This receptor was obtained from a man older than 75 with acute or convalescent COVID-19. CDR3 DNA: TGTGCCAGCAGCCCGATCCGGGGAAGAGAGACCCAGTACTTC. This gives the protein CASSPIRGRETQYF.